Sequencing of this TCR beta chain was carried out in a study of response to subunit inactivated influenza vaccine. Study-wide results and caveats: Authors suggested each seasonal flu vaccination may recruit only limited numbers of new T cells.

On this clonotype: The antigen is unknown.

Each CDR3 protein gets one entry after TCRdb re-called the RT-PCR reads with MiXCR. Among 400,000 to 550,000 distinct CDR3 sequences listed, about 25% were seen once. The source material was CD4+ T cells sorted from PBMCs, sampled 5 days after vaccination. This clonotype was obtained from a man in his fifties or sixties who received an inactivated influenza vaccine.

For the CDR3, the DNA is TGCAGCGTGGCACTGGGACAGGGTGAGACTGAAGCTTTCTTT. This gives the protein CSVALGQGETEAFF. The chain combines TRBV29-1 with TRBJ1-1; 9 bases are shared with TRBD1. Trimming cost V 6 bases and J 5 bases; bases outside gene matches: 10. Germline V CDR1 and CDR2: SQVTM, ANQGSEA. The CDR3 runs to 14 residues.